This T cell receptor (beta chain) was captured by sequencing in a study of blood T cell repertoires in COVID-19. Profiled with immunoSEQ multiplex PCR; TCRdb holds only in-frame clones, not every one. The repertoire includes 180,000 or so clones, approximately 83% of them detected once, and approximately 11% sits in the top ten. This CDR3 is 15 amino acids long. The V gene's germline CDR1 is MNHNS and CDR2 SASEGT. V trimming: 2 bases; J trimming: 10 bases; junction bases outside the gene matches: 6. Sequenced: peripheral blood. J is TRBJ1-6 and V is TRBV6-1, with 9 bases fitting TRBD1. The receptor was derived from a human donor with active or convalescent COVID-19. The donor label of this sample is uncertain. CDR3 sequence reads: CASSESGQGRSPLHF. DNA of the CDR3: TGTGCCAGCAGTGAATCCGGACAGGGGAGGTCACCCCTCCACTTT.